Below, 4 T cell receptor beta chains from the same sample are listed, as sequenced in a study of response to subunit inactivated influenza vaccine. Using its own MiXCR run on the RT-PCR reads, TCRdb lists one record per CDR3 protein. This table has some 600,000 distinct CDR3 sequences, 11% to 15% appearing once. The sequencing here drew on PBMCs from blood, taken 14 to 15 days before vaccination. These receptors all stem from a man aged 50-59 years who received an inactivated influenza vaccine.

This clonotype came up a few times. The chain combines TRBV5-1 with TRBJ1-3; TRBD1 matches 7 bases. Trimming at V came to 2 bases and at J to 0 bases, leaving 5 bases not matched to a gene. This CDR3 spans 16 amino acids. Germline loops: CDR1 SGHRS, CDR2 YFSETQ. In DNA, the CDR3 is TGCGCCAGCAGCTTCTATGGACAGGCCTCTGGAAACACCATATATTTT. Translated, it gives CASSFYGQASGNTIYF.

The chain links TRBV20-1 to TRBJ2-3; D remains unclear. CDR1 and CDR2 from the germline V gene are DFQATT and SNEGSKA (reference sequence). V dropped 2 bases and J dropped 0 bases, with 9 bases sitting between them. This CDR3 contains 14 residues. The CDR3 loop is CSARSGSSTDTQYF. The CDR3 DNA follows: TGCAGTGCTAGATCAGGTTCTAGCACAGATACGCAGTATTTT.

This clonotype appeared a few times. The gene calls are TRBV12-3 or TRBV12-4 and TRBJ2-5; D is possibly TRBD2 (6 bases). The V end lost 1 base, the J end lost 6 bases, and 9 bases lay between the germline ends. This CDR3 has 13 amino acids. CDR3: CASSLVGGKTQYF. The CDR3 DNA reads TGTGCCAGCAGTTTAGTCGGGGGAAAGACCCAGTACTTC.

The V and J genes are TRBV2 and TRBJ1-3, with 7 bases that match TRBD1. This CDR3 contains 16 residues. V was pared by 6 bases and J by 3 bases, with 11 bases of the junction left unmatched. Germline-derived CDR1 and CDR2 are SNHLY and FYNNEI. CDR3 amino acids: CASSAEAGTVGNTIYF. CDR3 coding DNA: TGTGCCAGCAGCGCTGAGGCCGGGACAGTTGGAAACACCATATATTTT.